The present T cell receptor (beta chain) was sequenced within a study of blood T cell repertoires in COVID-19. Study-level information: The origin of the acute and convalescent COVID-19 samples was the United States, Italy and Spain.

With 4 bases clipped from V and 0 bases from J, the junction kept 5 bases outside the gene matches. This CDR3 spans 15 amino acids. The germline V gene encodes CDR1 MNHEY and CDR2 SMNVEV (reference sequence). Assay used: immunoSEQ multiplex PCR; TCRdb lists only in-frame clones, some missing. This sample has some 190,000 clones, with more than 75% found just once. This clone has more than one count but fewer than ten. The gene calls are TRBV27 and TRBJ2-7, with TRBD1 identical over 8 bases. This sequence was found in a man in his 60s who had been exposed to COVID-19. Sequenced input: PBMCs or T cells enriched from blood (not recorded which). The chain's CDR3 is CASSSSTGASYEQYF. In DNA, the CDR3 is TGTGCCAGCAGTTCCTCGACAGGGGCCTCCTACGAGCAGTACTTC.